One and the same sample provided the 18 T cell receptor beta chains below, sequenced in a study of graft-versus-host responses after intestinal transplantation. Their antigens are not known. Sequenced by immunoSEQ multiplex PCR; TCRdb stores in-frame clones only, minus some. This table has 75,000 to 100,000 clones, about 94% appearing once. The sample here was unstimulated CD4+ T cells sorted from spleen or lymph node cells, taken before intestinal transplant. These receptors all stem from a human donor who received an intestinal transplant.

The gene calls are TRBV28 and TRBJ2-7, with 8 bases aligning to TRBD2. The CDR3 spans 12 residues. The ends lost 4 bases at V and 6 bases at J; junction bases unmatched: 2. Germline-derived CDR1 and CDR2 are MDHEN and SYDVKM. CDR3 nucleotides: TGTGCCAGCAGTTGGGGACTAGTCGAGCAGTACTTC. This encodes CASSWGLVEQYF.

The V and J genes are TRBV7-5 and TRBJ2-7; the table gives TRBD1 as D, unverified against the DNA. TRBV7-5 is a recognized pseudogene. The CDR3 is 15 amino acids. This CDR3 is CARRPGDRLLYEQYF. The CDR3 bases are TGTGCCAGAAGACCGGGGGACAGACTATTGTACGAGCAGTACTTC.

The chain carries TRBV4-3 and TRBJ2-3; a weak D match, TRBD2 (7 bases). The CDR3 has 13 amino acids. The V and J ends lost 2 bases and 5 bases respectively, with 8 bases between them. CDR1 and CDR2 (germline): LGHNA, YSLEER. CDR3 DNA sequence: TGCGCCAGCAGCCAAAGGGGGGGAGATACGCAGTATTTT. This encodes CASSQRGGDTQYF.

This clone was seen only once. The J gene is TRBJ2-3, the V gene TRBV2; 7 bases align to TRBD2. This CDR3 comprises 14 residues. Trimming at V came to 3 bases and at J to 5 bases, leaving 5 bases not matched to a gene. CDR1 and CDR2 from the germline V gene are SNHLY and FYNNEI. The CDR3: CASSDQRTRDTQYF. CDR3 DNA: TGTGCCAGCAGTGATCAGAGGACTAGAGATACGCAGTATTTT.

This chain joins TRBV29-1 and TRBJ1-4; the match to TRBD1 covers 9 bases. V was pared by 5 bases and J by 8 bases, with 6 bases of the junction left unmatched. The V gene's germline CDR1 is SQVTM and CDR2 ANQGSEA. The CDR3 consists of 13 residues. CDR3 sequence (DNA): TGCAGCGTTTCCGGGACAGGGAACGAAAAACTGTTTTTT. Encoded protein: CSVSGTGNEKLFF. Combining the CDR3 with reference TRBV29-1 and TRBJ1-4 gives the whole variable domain SAVISQKPSRDICQRGTSLTIQCQVDSQVTMMFWYRQQPGQSLTLIATANQGSEATYESGFVIDKFPISRPNLTFSTLTVSNMSPEDSSIYLCSVSGTGNEKLFFGSGTQLSVL.

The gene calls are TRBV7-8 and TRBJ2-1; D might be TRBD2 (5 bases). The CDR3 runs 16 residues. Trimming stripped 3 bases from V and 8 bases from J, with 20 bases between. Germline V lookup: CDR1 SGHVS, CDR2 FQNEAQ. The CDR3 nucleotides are TGTGCCAGCAGCTTGTTCCCGAGGGTTCCTGGCGATGAGCAGTTCTTC. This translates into CASSLFPRVPGDEQFF.

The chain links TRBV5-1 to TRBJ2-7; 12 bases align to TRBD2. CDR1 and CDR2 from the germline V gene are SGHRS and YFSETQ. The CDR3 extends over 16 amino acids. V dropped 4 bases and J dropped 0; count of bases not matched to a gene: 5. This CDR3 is CASSAPTSGSSYEQYF. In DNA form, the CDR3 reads TGCGCCAGCAGCGCCCCGACTAGCGGGAGCTCCTACGAGCAGTACTTC.

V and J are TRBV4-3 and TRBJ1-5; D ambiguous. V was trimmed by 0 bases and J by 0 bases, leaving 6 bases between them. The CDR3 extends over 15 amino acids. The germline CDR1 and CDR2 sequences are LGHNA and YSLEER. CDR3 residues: CASSQDISSNQPQHF. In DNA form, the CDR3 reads TGCGCCAGCAGCCAAGATATATCTAGCAATCAGCCCCAGCATTTT.

CDR3 sequence reads: CASSEYPKQGRYSPLHF. DNA of the CDR3: TGTGCCAGCAGTGAATATCCAAAACAGGGCAGGTATTCACCCCTCCACTTT. The chain uses TRBV6-1 and TRBJ1-6; TRBD1 is a possible D gene (6 bases). Germline V CDR1 and CDR2: MNHNS, SASEGT. The CDR3 is 17 residues long. V was trimmed by 2 bases and J by 8 bases, leaving 19 bases between them.

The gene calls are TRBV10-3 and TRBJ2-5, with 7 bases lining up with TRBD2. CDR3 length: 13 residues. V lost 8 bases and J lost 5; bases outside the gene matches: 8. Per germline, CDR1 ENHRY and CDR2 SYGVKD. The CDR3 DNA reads TGTGCCATCGGGGGGGGTAACGCGGAGACCCAGTACTTC. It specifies CAIGGGNAETQYF.

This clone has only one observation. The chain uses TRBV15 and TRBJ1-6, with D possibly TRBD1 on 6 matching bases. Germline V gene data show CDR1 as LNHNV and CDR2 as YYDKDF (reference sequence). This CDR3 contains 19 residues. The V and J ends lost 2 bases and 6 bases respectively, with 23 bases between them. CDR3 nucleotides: TGTGCCACCAGCAGACTTAATACCCCACAGGGAGTAGGTAATTCACCCCTCCACTTT. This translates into CATSRLNTPQGVGNSPLHF.

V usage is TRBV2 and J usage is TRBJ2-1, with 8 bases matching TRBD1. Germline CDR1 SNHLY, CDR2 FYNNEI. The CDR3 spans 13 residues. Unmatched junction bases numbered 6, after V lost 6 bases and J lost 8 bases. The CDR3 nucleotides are TGTGCCAGCAGCCGCGAGACAGGGGATGAGCAGTTCTTC. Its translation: CASSRETGDEQFF. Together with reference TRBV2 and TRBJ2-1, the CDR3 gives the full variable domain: EPEVTQTPSHQVTQMGQEVILRCVPISNHLYFYWYRQILGQKVEFLVSFYNNEISEKSEIFDDQFSVERPDGSNFTLKIRSTKLEDSAMYFCASSRETGDEQFFGPGTRLTVL.

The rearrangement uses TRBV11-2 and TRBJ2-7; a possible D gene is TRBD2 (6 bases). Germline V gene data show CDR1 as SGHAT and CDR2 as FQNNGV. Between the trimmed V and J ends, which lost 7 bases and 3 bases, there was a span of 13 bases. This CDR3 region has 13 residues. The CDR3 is CASNRGGDYEQYF. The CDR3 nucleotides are TGTGCCAGCAACCGAGGAGGGGACTACGAGCAGTACTTC. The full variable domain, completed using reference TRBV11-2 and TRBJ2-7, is EAGVAQSPRYKIIEKRQSVAFWCNPISGHATLYWYQQILGQGPKLLIQFQNNGVVDDSQLPKDRFSAERLKGVDSTLKIQPAKLEDSAVYLCASNRGGDYEQYFGPGTRLTVT.

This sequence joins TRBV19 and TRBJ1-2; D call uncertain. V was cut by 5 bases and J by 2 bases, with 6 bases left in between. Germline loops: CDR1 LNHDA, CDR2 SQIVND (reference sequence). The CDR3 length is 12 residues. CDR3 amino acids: CASSWANYGYTF. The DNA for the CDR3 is TGTGCCAGTAGTTGGGCAAACTATGGCTACACCTTC.

CDR3 protein: CATQQMTPYNSPLHF. For the CDR3, the DNA is TGTGCCACCCAACAGATGACACCCTATAATTCACCCCTCCACTTT. The chain links TRBV6-4 to TRBJ1-6; D not resolved. The CDR3 totals 15 residues. CDR1 is MRHNA and CDR2 is SNTAGT in the germline V gene. Deletions cut 10 bases from V and 2 bases from J, with 15 bases between.

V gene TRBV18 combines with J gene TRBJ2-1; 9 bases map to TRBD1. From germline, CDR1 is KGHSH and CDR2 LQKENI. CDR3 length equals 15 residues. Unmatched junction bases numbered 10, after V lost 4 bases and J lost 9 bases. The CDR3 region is CASSLRDREGGEQFF. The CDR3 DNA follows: TGTGCCAGCTCACTCCGGGACAGGGAGGGAGGTGAGCAGTTCTTC.

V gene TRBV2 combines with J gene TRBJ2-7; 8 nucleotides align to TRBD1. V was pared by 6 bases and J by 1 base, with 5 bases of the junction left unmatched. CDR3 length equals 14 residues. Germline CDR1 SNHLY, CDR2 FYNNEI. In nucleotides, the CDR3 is TGTGCCAGCAGCCGGGACAGGAGGTCCTACGAGCAGTACTTC. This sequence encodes CASSRDRRSYEQYF.

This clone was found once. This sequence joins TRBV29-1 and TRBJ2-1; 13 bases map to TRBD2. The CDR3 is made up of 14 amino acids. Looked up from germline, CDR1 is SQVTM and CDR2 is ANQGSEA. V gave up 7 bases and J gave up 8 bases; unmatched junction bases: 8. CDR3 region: CSGTSGRAKYEQFF. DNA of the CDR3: TGCAGCGGAACTAGCGGGAGGGCCAAATATGAGCAGTTCTTC.